Shown below are 18 T cell receptor beta chains from a single sample sequenced in a study of T-cell memory formation after mild COVID-19. TCRdb re-called the 5' RACE reads through MiXCR, storing one row per CDR3 protein. The data contain a few hundred thousand distinct CDR3 sequences, 25% to 30% of them singletons. Sequencing was done on a sample of PBMCs or a T cell subset sorted from them (not recorded which). These receptors originate from an adult woman who had mild COVID-19 (a few samples of this study predate the infection). Cell type and time point are not known.

A few counts support this clonotype. The chain joins TRBV5-1 to TRBJ1-4, with 10 bases aligning to TRBD1. The germline CDR1 and CDR2 sequences are SGHRS and YFSETQ. J gave up 8 bases and V 0 bases, and 4 bases lay outside the gene matches. CDR3 length: 15 amino acids. The CDR3 DNA is TGCGCCAGCAGCTTGGAAGGGACAGGGGTCGAAAAACTGTTTTTT. Amino acids: CASSLEGTGVEKLFF.

The chain carries TRBV11-3 and TRBJ2-1; possibly TRBD1 for D (7 bases). Germline assignment: CDR1 SGHNT and CDR2 YENEEA. The CDR3 totals 15 residues. Trimming took off 5 bases at V and 2 bases at J, with 13 bases between the two ends. The CDR3 sequence: CASSQGGQPYNEQFF. CDR3 coding DNA: TGTGCCAGCAGCCAGGGGGGACAACCCTACAATGAGCAGTTCTTC.

This rearrangement joins TRBV27 to TRBJ2-3; 7 nucleotides line up with TRBD2. CDR3 size: 14 residues. Germline CDR1 is MNHEY and CDR2 is SMNVEV (reference sequence). V dropped 4 bases and J dropped 5; count of bases not matched to a gene: 6. CDR3 nucleotides: TGTGCCAGCAGTTCTCGCGGGAGAGTAGATACGCAGTATTTT. Translation gives CASSSRGRVDTQYF.

Only a few counts were recorded for this clonotype. V usage is TRBV7-6 and J usage is TRBJ2-7, with TRBD2 matching 8 bases. The germline CDR1 and CDR2 sequences are SGHVS and FNYEAQ. The CDR3 totals 16 residues. V was pared by 0 bases and J by 1 base, with 5 bases of the junction left unmatched. As DNA, the CDR3 is TGTGCCAGCAGCTTAGCTCCGGCGGGGGGATCCTACGAGCAGTACTTC. The encoded protein is CASSLAPAGGSYEQYF.

The sample holds a few counts of this clonotype. The chain recombines TRBV7-2 with TRBJ1-5; 10 nucleotides align to TRBD1. Germline lookup yields CDR1 SGHTA and CDR2 FQGNSA. J lost 2 bases, V lost 3 bases, and 4 bases had no gene match. This CDR3 is built from 16 residues. CDR3 residues: CASSFQGTGGNQPQHF. In nucleotides, the CDR3 is TGTGCCAGCAGCTTTCAGGGGACAGGGGGCAATCAGCCCCAGCATTTT. The variable domain in full, completed from reference TRBV7-2 and TRBJ1-5, reads GAGVSQSPSNKVTEKGKDVELRCDPISGHTALYWYRQSLGQGLEFLIYFQGNSAPDKSGLPSDRFSAERTGGSVSTLTIQRTQQEDSAVYLCASSFQGTGGNQPQHFGDGTRLSIL.

The rearrangement joins TRBV7-9 to TRBJ2-5; D is ambiguous. Trimming took 3 bases from V and 5 from J, leaving 13 bases between them. This CDR3 contains 14 residues. CDR1 is SEHNR and CDR2 is FQNEAQ in the germline V gene (reference sequence). The CDR3 DNA sequence: TGTGCCAGCAGCTTCAGGTCAGGTTCGGAGACCCAGTACTTC. This encodes CASSFRSGSETQYF.

This sequence joins TRBV7-9 and TRBJ1-1; 12 positions match TRBD1. V was clipped by 6 bases and J by 2 bases; unmatched bases: 4. The CDR3 loop spans 15 amino acids. Per germline, CDR1 SEHNR and CDR2 FQNEAQ (reference sequence). The CDR3 protein is CASSWGTGGNTEAFF. In DNA form, the CDR3 reads TGTGCCAGCAGTTGGGGGACAGGGGGCAACACTGAAGCTTTCTTT.

The chain uses TRBV10-3 and TRBJ1-2; D is perhaps TRBD1 (6 bases). The germline gives CDR1 ENHRY, CDR2 SYGVKD. The CDR3 runs to 16 residues. The V end lost 2 bases, the J end lost 2 bases, and 15 bases lay between the germline ends. The CDR3 region has the DNA TGTGCCATCAGTGAGGTCGACGACAGGCTGAACTATGGCTACACCTTC. Amino acids: CAISEVDDRLNYGYTF.

This chain links TRBV24-1 with TRBJ2-3; TRBD1 matches 7 bases. V shed 1 base, J shed 2 bases, and the junction held 2 bases outside the gene matches. The CDR3 runs 15 residues. Germline-derived CDR1 and CDR2 are KGHDR and SFDVKD. CDR3 loop: CATSDFGTDTDTQYF. CDR3 bases: TGTGCCACCAGTGATTTCGGGACAGACACAGATACGCAGTATTTT.

The chain carries TRBV20-1 and TRBJ2-1, with 12 bases matching TRBD2. With 6 bases clipped from V and 0 bases from J, the junction kept 6 bases outside the gene matches. From germline, CDR1 is DFQATT and CDR2 SNEGSKA (reference sequence). The CDR3 covers 16 residues. The CDR3 loop reads CSAPTSGRNSYNEQFF. CDR3 bases: TGCAGTGCCCCGACTAGCGGGAGAAACTCCTACAATGAGCAGTTCTTC.

This clonotype was seen only a few times. V is TRBV4-1 and J is TRBJ1-2; 7 nucleotides align to TRBD1. J gave up 3 bases and V 3 bases, and 7 bases lay outside the gene matches. CDR1 MGHRA and CDR2 YSYEKL come from the germline V gene. The CDR3 has 15 amino acids. As DNA, the CDR3 is TGCGCCAGCAGCCAGGAAGACAGGGCCTACTATGGCTACACCTTC. This encodes CASSQEDRAYYGYTF.

This clonotype appeared a few times. The V and J genes are TRBV7-6 and TRBJ2-1, with TRBD2 identical over 12 bases. The CDR3 runs to 16 residues. Germline-derived CDR1 and CDR2 are SGHVS and FNYEAQ. Trimming took 4 bases from V and 4 from J; bases not matched to a gene: 5. This chain's CDR3 is CASSYLAGGQYNEQFF. CDR3 coding DNA: TGTGCCAGCAGCTACCTAGCGGGGGGGCAGTACAATGAGCAGTTCTTC.

The V gene is TRBV28, the J gene TRBJ2-1, with D possibly matching TRBD1 (5 bases). Per germline, CDR1 MDHEN and CDR2 SYDVKM. Trimming removed 4 bases at V and 3 bases at J, with 16 bases between. This CDR3 is built from 16 residues. CDR3 region: CASSSQATGFYNEQFF. CDR3 bases: TGTGCCAGCAGTTCCCAGGCAACAGGATTCTACAATGAGCAGTTCTTC.

This chain connects TRBV20-1 to TRBJ2-3, with no clear D. This CDR3 is built from 15 residues. Looked up from germline, CDR1 is DFQATT and CDR2 is SNEGSKA (reference sequence). The V end lost 8 bases, the J end lost 0 bases, and 18 bases lay between the germline ends. In DNA form, the CDR3 reads TGCAGTTCTACTGAGGTGTCAGCGAGCACAGATACGCAGTATTTT. It yields the protein CSSTEVSASTDTQYF.

The V gene is TRBV9, the J gene TRBJ2-7, with D possibly matching TRBD2 (6 bases). The ends were cut back, 0 bases at V and 4 bases at J, with 14 bases in the middle. The CDR3 has 15 amino acids. Germline lookup yields CDR1 SGDLS and CDR2 YYNGEE. The CDR3 loop is CASSVEAGPPYEQYF. CDR3 sequence (DNA): TGTGCCAGCAGCGTAGAAGCGGGTCCCCCTTACGAGCAGTACTTC.

This clonotype was seen only once. This chain joins TRBV3-1 and TRBJ2-1, with D unclear. This CDR3 contains 14 residues. Trimming cost V 4 bases and J 9 bases, with 16 bases left between them. Germline V CDR1 and CDR2: LGHDT, YNNKEL (reference sequence). CDR3 amino acids: CASSPPVFPGEQFF. In DNA, the CDR3 is TGTGCCAGCAGCCCCCCCGTGTTTCCTGGTGAGCAGTTCTTC.

V and J are TRBV18 and TRBJ1-5, with 9 positions matching TRBD1. CDR1 KGHSH and CDR2 LQKENI come from the germline V gene. The CDR3 consists of 15 residues. After removal of 6 bases from V and 3 bases from J, the junction contained 6 bases not matched to a gene. In nucleotides, the CDR3 is TGTGCCAGCTCGGCCACAGGGGGCATCAATCAGCCCCAGCATTTT. It translates to CASSATGGINQPQHF.

This clonotype was seen more than once but under ten times. V usage is TRBV7-9 and J usage is TRBJ2-7; TRBD1 agrees at 8 bases. The CDR3 is 15 amino acids. V lost 3 bases to trimming and J lost 3 bases; unmatched junction nucleotides: 7. Germline V CDR1 and CDR2: SEHNR, FQNEAQ (reference sequence). The CDR3 DNA reads as TGTGCCAGCAGCTTCAGTACAGGGGGTCACTACGAGCAGTACTTC. It specifies CASSFSTGGHYEQYF.